The present T cell receptor beta chain was sequenced within a study of T cells after yellow fever vaccination. Study details: Preparation of the low-cell-number fractions used SMART-Seq v4 Ultra Low Input.

Making TCR cDNA involved 5'RACE template switching, which added UMIs and a universal primer site. TCRdb used MiXCR to reprocess the 5' RACE reads, holding one entry per CDR3 protein. The sample consists of approximately 110,000 distinct CDR3 sequences, more than 6.5% of them appearing once. The CDR3 is 14 amino acids. The ends were cut back, 3 bases at V and 4 bases at J, with 12 bases in the middle. Germline CDR1 SGHDT, CDR2 YYEEEE. This clonotype was recorded many times. This TCR was recovered from a man younger than 30 who received the YFV17D yellow fever vaccine. The sample here was CD4+ T cells sorted from PBMCs, taken around 10 days after the first yellow fever vaccination. The gene calls are TRBV5-6 and TRBJ2-3; D remains unclear. CDR3: CASSSSRGSDTQYF. CDR3 nucleotide sequence: TGTGCCAGCAGCTCTTCTCGTGGTTCAGATACGCAGTATTTT.